This T cell receptor beta chain was retrieved from a study of cytomegalovirus exposure and HLA in healthy donors. General observations from the study: Across donors, presence/absence analyses took sequencing depth to be roughly uniform. Per published accounts, TCR beta sequences correctly predicted the HLA-A and HLA-B alleles of most subjects.

The V end lost 2 bases, the J end lost 8 bases, and 12 bases lay between the germline ends. The CDR3 has 14 residues. CDR1 is MNHNY, CDR2 SVGAGI, per germline (reference sequence). Amplification used 60 Vbeta primers and 13 Jbeta primers. Using immunoSEQ multiplex PCR, the repertoire was profiled, and TCRdb retains in-frame clones only, with some absent. This sample carries under 250,000 clones, roughly 78% of them seen once, and the ten largest clones take 0.4% to 0.6%. As concerns this clone: What it recognizes is unknown.

V is TRBV6-6 and J is TRBJ2-2; D gene uncertain. The sequencing input was PBMCs. The sequence was collected from a boy aged 5-17 years in good health and CMV-seronegative. The CDR3 region is CASSYVMAAGELFF. The CDR3 DNA is TGTGCCAGCAGTTACGTTATGGCTGCTGGGGAGCTGTTTTTT.